A single T cell receptor (beta chain) is shown here with its context. Its antigen is currently unknown. Sequence at one end of the junction differs from germline and may be a read error. The CDR3 contains 18 residues. Germline CDR1 MGHRA, CDR2 YSYEKL. It was with a sample-barcoded 5' primer and a J-beta primer mix that a second PCR of roughly 6 to 11 cycles was run. TCRdb ran MiXCR on the 5' RACE reads and lists one entry per CDR3 protein. The sample lists some 1.4 million distinct CDR3 sequences, roughly 40% occurring once. These data come from a study of blood T cells in healthy people across ages. Notes on the study in general: Researchers said unsorted PBMCs prevented a conclusive naive versus antigen-experienced comparison.

Sample: blood. This sequence joins TRBV4-1 and TRBJ2-1, with 7 positions matching TRBD2. The TCR originated in a woman under 30 in good health. The CDR3 nucleotides read TGCGCCAGCAACCAAGATGTTTGGGAGGGTGGCTCCTACAATGAGCAGTTCTTC. Translating gives CASNQDVWEGGSYNEQFF.